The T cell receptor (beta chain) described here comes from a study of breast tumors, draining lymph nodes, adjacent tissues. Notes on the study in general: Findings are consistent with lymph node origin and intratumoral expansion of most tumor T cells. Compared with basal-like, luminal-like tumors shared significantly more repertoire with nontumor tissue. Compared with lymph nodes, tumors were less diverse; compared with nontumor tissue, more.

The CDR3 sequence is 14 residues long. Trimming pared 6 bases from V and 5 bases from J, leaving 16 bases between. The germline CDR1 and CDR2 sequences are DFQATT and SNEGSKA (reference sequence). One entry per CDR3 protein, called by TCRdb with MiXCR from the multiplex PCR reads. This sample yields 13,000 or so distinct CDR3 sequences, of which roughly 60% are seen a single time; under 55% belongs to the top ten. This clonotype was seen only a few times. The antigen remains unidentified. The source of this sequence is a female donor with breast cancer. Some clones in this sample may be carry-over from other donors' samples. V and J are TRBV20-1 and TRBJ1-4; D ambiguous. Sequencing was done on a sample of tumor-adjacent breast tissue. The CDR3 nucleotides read TGCAGTGCCGAAGCGGCGGAACCAAATGAAAAACTGTTTTTT. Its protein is CSAEAAEPNEKLFF.